This passage covers 21 T cell receptor beta chains from one sample sequenced in a study of blood T cell repertoires in COVID-19. The protocol was immunoSEQ multiplex PCR, while the TCRdb copy is restricted to in-frame clones and leaves out a portion. The table records about 200,000 clones, 80% to 90% of them present only once. Input material: peripheral blood. The receptors stem from a young man with active or convalescent COVID-19.

This clone was observed a few times. V is TRBV3-1 (or the pseudogene TRBV3-2) and J is TRBJ1-1, with 12 bases fitting TRBD1. CDR1 and CDR2 (germline): LGHDT, YNNKEL (reference sequence). Trimming at V came to 4 bases and at J to 6 bases, leaving 12 bases not matched to a gene. CDR3 length equals 17 residues. The CDR3 is CASSPSPGQGAIAEAFF. For the CDR3, the DNA is TGTGCCAGCAGCCCCTCCCCGGGACAGGGGGCTATTGCTGAAGCTTTCTTT.

Note on this clone: This same CDR3 is encoded by further DNA sequences in the sample. The chain carries TRBV11-3 and TRBJ2-1; 8 nucleotides agree with TRBD2. The junction had 12 bases not matched to a gene; V was cut back by 1 base and J by 7 bases. Germline CDR1 SGHNT, CDR2 YENEEA. The CDR3 sequence is 17 residues long. The CDR3 protein is CASSLGERLAGLNEQFF. CDR3 DNA: TGTGCCAGCAGCTTAGGGGAGAGGCTAGCGGGTCTTAATGAGCAGTTCTTC.

V usage is TRBV19 and J usage is TRBJ1-1, with D hard to call. Looked up from germline, CDR1 is LNHDA and CDR2 is SQIVND (reference sequence). Trimming left V 7 bases short and J 3 bases short, with 9 bases between. This CDR3 is 12 amino acids long. This CDR3 is CASTFRDTEAFF. CDR3 nucleotides: TGTGCCAGTACCTTCCGAGACACTGAAGCTTTCTTT.

The chain uses TRBV19 and TRBJ1-1; possibly TRBD1 for D (5 bases). Trimming took off 4 bases at V and 5 bases at J, with 17 bases between the two ends. Germline assignment: CDR1 LNHDA and CDR2 SQIVND (reference sequence). The CDR3 is 15 amino acids. CDR3 in amino acids: CASSTPGGVGTEAFF. For the CDR3, the DNA is TGTGCCAGTAGTACCCCCGGGGGGGTGGGAACTGAAGCTTTCTTT.

The sample holds one count of this clone. The V gene is TRBV19, the J gene TRBJ2-4, with D perhaps TRBD2 (6 bases). This CDR3 region has 16 residues. CDR1 LNHDA and CDR2 SQIVND come from the germline V gene (reference sequence). V shed 6 bases and J shed 0 bases, with 15 bases lying between them. DNA for the CDR3: TGTGCCAGTAGAGAAACCGGGAGCTTAGCCAAAAACATTCAGTACTTC. This sequence encodes CASRETGSLAKNIQYF.

The chain links TRBV10-1 to TRBJ2-3; 12 bases agree with TRBD2. In germline, CDR1 is WNHNN, CDR2 SYGVQD (reference sequence). The CDR3 runs 14 residues. V shed 8 bases, J shed 5 bases, and the junction held 5 bases outside the gene matches. In nucleotides, the CDR3 is TGCGCCAGCTCCCAGGGACTAGCGGGAGATACGCAGTATTTT. Translated, it gives CASSQGLAGDTQYF.

This chain links TRBV7-3 with TRBJ2-1; TRBD2 matches 7 bases. Germline loops: CDR1 SGHTA, CDR2 FQGTGA. Unmatched junction bases numbered 4, after V lost 5 bases and J lost 6 bases. The CDR3 loop spans 13 amino acids. The CDR3 bases are TGTGCCAGCAGCGACCGGACTAGCAATGAGCAGTTCTTC. Protein product: CASSDRTSNEQFF.

The table lists this clone with a few counts. The rearrangement uses TRBV6-5 and TRBJ1-6; 8 bases fit TRBD1. From germline, CDR1 is MNHEY and CDR2 SVGAGI. The CDR3 has 14 residues. V lost 4 bases to trimming and J lost 6 bases; unmatched junction nucleotides: 2. CDR3 sequence reads: CASSWTGINSPLHF. CDR3 nucleotides: TGTGCCAGCAGTTGGACAGGGATTAATTCACCCCTCCACTTT.

The chain is built from TRBV3-1 (or the pseudogene TRBV3-2) and TRBJ2-2, with TRBD2 matching 7 bases. This CDR3 spans 20 amino acids. The ends lost 2 bases at V and 4 bases at J; junction bases unmatched: 19. CDR1 and CDR2 (germline): LGHDT, YNNKEL (reference sequence). The CDR3 loop is CASSQLIPMGNRGVTGELFF. The CDR3 DNA reads as TGTGCCAGCAGCCAATTAATCCCCATGGGGAACCGGGGGGTCACCGGGGAGCTGTTTTTT.

The V and J genes are TRBV6-4 and TRBJ2-1; unclear D gene. The germline CDR1 and CDR2 sequences are MRHNA and SNTAGT. The CDR3 has 12 residues. V was trimmed by 4 bases and J by 4 bases, leaving 5 bases between them. The CDR3 nucleotides read TGTGCCAGCAGTGGGCCTTACAATGAGCAGTTCTTC. It is translated as CASSGPYNEQFF.

V is TRBV5-4 and J is TRBJ2-5, with D perhaps TRBD2 (5 bases). The germline V and J ends were trimmed by 0 bases and 2 bases, with 17 bases remaining between them. This CDR3 is built from 17 residues. The germline CDR1 and CDR2 sequences are SGHNT and YYREEE (reference sequence). CDR3 nucleotides: TGTGCCAGCAGCTTGGCCCGTTTTGAGGGAGTGCAAGAGACCCAGTACTTC. This translates into CASSLARFEGVQETQYF.

A single count supports this clone. The chain uses TRBV6-1 and TRBJ1-4; D is uncertain. With 1 base removed from V and 7 bases from J, the gap between germline ends came to 13 bases. Germline values: CDR1 MNHNS, CDR2 SASEGT. The CDR3 is made up of 15 amino acids. The CDR3 bases are TGTGCCAGCAGTGAAGGATTGGGCTTTGGTGAAAAACTGTTTTTT. It specifies CASSEGLGFGEKLFF.

The rearrangement links TRBV6-6 to TRBJ1-3; tentatively, D is TRBD1 (6 bases). CDR3 length: 14 residues. Trimming stripped 6 bases from V and 0 bases from J, with 9 bases between. Germline loops: CDR1 MNHNY, CDR2 SVGAGI (reference sequence). The CDR3 DNA sequence: TGTGCCAGCAGGGGGGCGGGCTCTGGAAACACCATATATTTT. It encodes CASRGAGSGNTIYF.

The rearrangement joins TRBV19 to TRBJ2-7, with 9 bases fitting TRBD1. The V gene end was trimmed by 3 bases and the J gene end by 2 bases; junction bases not matched to a gene: 5. CDR1 is LNHDA and CDR2 is SQIVND in the germline V gene (reference sequence). CDR3 length equals 15 residues. This chain's CDR3 is CASSILTGGPYEQYF. In nucleotides, the CDR3 is TGTGCCAGTAGTATCCTGACAGGGGGTCCCTACGAGCAGTACTTC. The full variable domain, rest sourced from reference TRBV19 and TRBJ2-7, is DGGITQSPKYLFRKEGQNVTLSCEQNLNHDAMYWYRQDPGQGLRLIYYSQIVNDFQKGDIAEGYSVSREKKESFPLTVTSAQKNPTAFYLCASSILTGGPYEQYFGPGTRLTVT.

The table lists this clone with a count of one. V is TRBV21-1 and J is TRBJ1-2; TRBD1, the table's D call, lacks a check against the DNA. TRBV21-1 is noted as a pseudogene. This CDR3 spans 19 amino acids. CDR3 sequence (DNA): TGTGCCAGCAGCTCGCAAAGGGTTTGGGACAGCGACCCTAACTATGGCTACACCTTC. Translating gives CASSSQRVWDSDPNYGYTF.

This chain links TRBV12-5 with TRBJ1-2; the D is unclear. V lost 0 bases to trimming and J lost 4 bases, with 9 bases between them. This CDR3 comprises 14 residues. Germline values: CDR1 LGHNT, CDR2 FRNRAP. CDR3 nucleotides: TGTGCTAGTGGTTTGGTGGGTCAGGTCTATGGCTACACCTTC. This codes for CASGLVGQVYGYTF. The whole variable domain, remainder taken from reference TRBV12-5 and TRBJ1-2, is DARVTQTPRHKVTEMGQEVTMRCQPILGHNTVFWYRQTMMQGLELLAYFRNRAPLDDSGMPKDRFSAEMPDATLATLKIQPSEPRDSAVYFCASGLVGQVYGYTFGSGTRLTVV.

This chain joins TRBV5-1 and TRBJ1-2; 7 bases agree with TRBD1. The CDR3 has 17 amino acids. The trim removed 2 bases at V and 7 bases at J, leaving 17 bases unmatched. CDR1 SGHRS and CDR2 YFSETQ come from the germline V gene. CDR3 loop: CASSFSGQPWSGIGYTF. The CDR3 coding sequence is TGCGCCAGCAGCTTTTCGGGACAGCCATGGAGTGGCATTGGCTACACCTTC.

The sample holds one count of this clone. The chain combines TRBV4-2 with TRBJ2-1; D may be TRBD2 (6 bases). V was shortened by 0 bases and J by 8 bases, with 11 bases between the two germline ends. The CDR3 runs 14 residues. CDR1 and CDR2 from the germline V gene are LGHNA and YNFKEQ. The CDR3 region has the DNA TGTGCCAGCAGCCAAGAGGGAGGTTTCGATGAGCAGTTCTTC. This codes for CASSQEGGFDEQFF.

V is TRBV19 and J is TRBJ2-6, with D unresolved. This CDR3 has 15 amino acids. Trimming took 0 bases from V and 5 from J, leaving 8 bases between them. The germline V gene has CDR1 LNHDA and CDR2 SQIVND (reference sequence). The CDR3 here is CASSIDPPRANVLTF. As DNA, the CDR3 is TGTGCCAGTAGTATAGATCCCCCTCGGGCCAACGTCCTGACTTTC.

DNA for the CDR3: TGCGCCAGCAGCCAAGGACAGGGGTCCTACGAGCAGTACTTC. Protein: CASSQGQGSYEQYF. V usage is TRBV4-3 and J usage is TRBJ2-7, with 8 bases lining up with TRBD1. CDR3 length equals 14 residues. The germline V gene has CDR1 LGHNA and CDR2 YSLEER. V lost 1 base and J lost 1; bases outside the gene matches: 0.

The genes are TRBV28 and TRBJ2-2; possibly TRBD2 for D (7 bases). Germline V gene lookup returns CDR1 MDHEN and CDR2 SYDVKM. There are 14 residues in the CDR3. Trimming took 10 bases from V and 4 from J, leaving 16 bases between them. DNA for the CDR3: TGTGCCACCTCGGGGGGCGCGGGCACCGGGGAGCTGTTTTTT. The encoded protein is CATSGGAGTGELFF.